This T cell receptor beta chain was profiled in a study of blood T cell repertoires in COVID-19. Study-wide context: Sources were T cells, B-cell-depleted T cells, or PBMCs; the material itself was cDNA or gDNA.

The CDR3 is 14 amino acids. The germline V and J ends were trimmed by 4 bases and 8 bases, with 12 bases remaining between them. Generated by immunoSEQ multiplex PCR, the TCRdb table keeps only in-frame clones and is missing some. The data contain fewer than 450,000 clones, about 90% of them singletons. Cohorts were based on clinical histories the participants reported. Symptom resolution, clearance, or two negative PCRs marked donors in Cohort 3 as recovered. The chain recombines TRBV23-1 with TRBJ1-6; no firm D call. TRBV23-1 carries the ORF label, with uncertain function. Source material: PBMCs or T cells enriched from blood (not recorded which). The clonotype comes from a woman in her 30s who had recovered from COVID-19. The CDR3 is CASSRRQQDSPLHF. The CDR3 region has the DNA TGCGCCAGCAGTCGGCGGCAGCAAGATTCACCCCTCCACTTT.